This TCR beta chain comes out of a study of blood T cell repertoires in COVID-19. Study-wide background: Donors in the United States, Italy and Spain gave samples during acute or convalescent COVID-19. T cells, B-cell-depleted T cells, or PBMCs supplied cDNA or gDNA.

The CDR3 spans 14 residues. Per germline, CDR1 LNHNV and CDR2 YYDKDF (reference sequence). Trimming cost V 4 bases and J 9 bases; bases outside gene matches: 4. Some clones are missing from TCRdb's copy, which holds only in-frame ones; the method was immunoSEQ multiplex PCR. This table holds some 200,000 clones, about 70% found once. The material sequenced was peripheral blood. This sequence originates from a woman aged 45-65 years with active or convalescent COVID-19. The chain joins TRBV15 to TRBJ1-6; the match to TRBD1 covers 9 bases. In DNA form, the CDR3 reads TGTGCCACCAGCATGGACAGGGGTTTTTCACCCCTCCACTTT. Translated, it gives CATSMDRGFSPLHF.